This T cell receptor (beta chain) was sequenced for a study of identical twins. In regard to this clonotype: The antigen remains undetermined.

The study's findings and limits: Invariant MAIT and iNKT cells may have partly biased zero-insertion analyses. Not following the same donors, the study drew its conclusions from cross-sectional statistical analysis. Models underpredicted monozygotic twin sharing of out-of-frame TCR alpha.

Each cDNA held unique molecular identifiers, and template switching gave it a universal primer site. TCRdb re-derived calls from the 5' RACE reads in MiXCR, one entry per CDR3 protein. The table has about 460,000 distinct CDR3 sequences, 14% seen once; the top ten hold around 0.48%. Germline V gene sequence: CDR1 MNHNS, CDR2 SASEGT. With V trimmed by 6 bases and J by 6 bases, 6 bases remained unmatched. CDR3 length equals 14 residues. These records were also assigned to another study, of yellow fever vaccine responses in identical twins.

The origin of this receptor is a woman younger than 35 in good health. The chain links TRBV6-1 to TRBJ2-3; 10 bases are a match to TRBD1. What was sequenced was CD4+ T cells sorted from blood. CDR3 protein: CASRRQGAGDTQYF. CDR3 DNA: TGTGCCAGCAGAAGACAGGGGGCTGGGGATACGCAGTATTTT.